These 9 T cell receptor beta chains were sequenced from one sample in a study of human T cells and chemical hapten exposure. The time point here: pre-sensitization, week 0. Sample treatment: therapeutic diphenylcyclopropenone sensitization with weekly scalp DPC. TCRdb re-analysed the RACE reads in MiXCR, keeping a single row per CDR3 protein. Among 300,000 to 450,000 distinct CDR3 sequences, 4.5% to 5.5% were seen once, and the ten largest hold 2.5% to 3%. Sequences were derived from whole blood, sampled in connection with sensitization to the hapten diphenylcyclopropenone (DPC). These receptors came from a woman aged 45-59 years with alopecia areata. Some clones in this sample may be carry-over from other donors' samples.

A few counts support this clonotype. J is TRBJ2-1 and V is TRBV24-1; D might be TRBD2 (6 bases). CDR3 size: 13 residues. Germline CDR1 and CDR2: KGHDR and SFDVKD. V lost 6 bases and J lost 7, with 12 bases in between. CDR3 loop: CATSRTGVNEQFF. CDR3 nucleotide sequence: TGTGCCACCAGTCGCACGGGAGTGAATGAGCAGTTCTTC.

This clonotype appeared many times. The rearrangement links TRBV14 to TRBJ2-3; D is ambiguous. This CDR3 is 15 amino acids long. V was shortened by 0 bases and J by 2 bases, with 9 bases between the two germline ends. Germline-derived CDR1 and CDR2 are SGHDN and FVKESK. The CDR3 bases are TGTGCCAGCAGCCAAGATGGCGGTACCACAGATACGCAGTATTTT. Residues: CASSQDGGTTDTQYF.

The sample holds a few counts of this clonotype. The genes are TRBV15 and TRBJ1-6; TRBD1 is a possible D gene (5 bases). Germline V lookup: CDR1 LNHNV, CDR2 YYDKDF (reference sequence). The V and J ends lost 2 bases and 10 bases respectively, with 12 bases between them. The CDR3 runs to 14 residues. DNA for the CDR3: TGTGCCACCAGCAGACGGGACGGGAGCTCACCCCTCCACTTT. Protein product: CATSRRDGSSPLHF.

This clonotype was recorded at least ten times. The CDR3 here is CASSQDQESSYGYTF. The CDR3 coding sequence is TGTGCCAGCAGCCAAGATCAGGAGAGCTCCTATGGCTACACCTTC. V usage is TRBV4-2 and J usage is TRBJ1-2; unclear D gene. Per the germline V gene, CDR1 is LGHNA and CDR2 is YNFKEQ. The CDR3 has 15 amino acids. The V gene lost 0 bases and the J gene lost 4 bases, with 12 bases spanning the gap.

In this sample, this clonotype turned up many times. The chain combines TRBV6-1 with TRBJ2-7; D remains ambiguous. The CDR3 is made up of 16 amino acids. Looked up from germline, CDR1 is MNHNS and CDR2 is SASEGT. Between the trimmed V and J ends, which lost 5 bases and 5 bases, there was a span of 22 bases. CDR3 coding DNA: TGTGCCAGCAGTTCCCCGGACCCCGACCCGAGCGACGAGCAGTACTTC. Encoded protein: CASSSPDPDPSDEQYF.

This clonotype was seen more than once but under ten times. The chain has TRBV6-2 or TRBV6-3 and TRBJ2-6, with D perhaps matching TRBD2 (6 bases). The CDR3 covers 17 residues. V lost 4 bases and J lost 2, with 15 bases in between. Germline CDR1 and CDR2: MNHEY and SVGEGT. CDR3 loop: CASSFFGTPAGANVLTF. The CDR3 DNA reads TGTGCCAGCAGTTTCTTCGGGACTCCGGCTGGGGCCAACGTCCTGACTTTC.

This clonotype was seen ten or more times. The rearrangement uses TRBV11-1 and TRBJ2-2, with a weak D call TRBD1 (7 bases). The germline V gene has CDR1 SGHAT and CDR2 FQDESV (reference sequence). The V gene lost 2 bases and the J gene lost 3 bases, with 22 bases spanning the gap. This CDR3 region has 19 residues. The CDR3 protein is CASSLKGAGGSRDTGELFF. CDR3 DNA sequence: TGTGCCAGCAGCTTAAAGGGGGCCGGGGGCAGCAGGGACACCGGGGAGCTGTTTTTT. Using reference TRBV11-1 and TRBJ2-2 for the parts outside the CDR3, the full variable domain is EAEVAQSPRYKITEKSQAVAFWCDPISGHATLYWYRQILGQGPELLVQFQDESVVDDSQLPKDRFSAERLKGVDSTLKIQPAELGDSAMYLCASSLKGAGGSRDTGELFFGEGSRLTVL.

The CDR3 DNA reads as TGTGCCAGCAGACCCACAGGGGGGTCAGGCAATCAGCCCCAGCATTTT. Translated: CASRPTGGSGNQPQHF. The chain couples TRBV6-2 or TRBV6-3 to TRBJ1-5; 8 nucleotides align to TRBD1. CDR3 length: 16 amino acids. Germline V gene sequence: CDR1 MNHEY, CDR2 SVGEGT. J was trimmed by 2 bases and V by 6 bases; bases with no gene match: 9.

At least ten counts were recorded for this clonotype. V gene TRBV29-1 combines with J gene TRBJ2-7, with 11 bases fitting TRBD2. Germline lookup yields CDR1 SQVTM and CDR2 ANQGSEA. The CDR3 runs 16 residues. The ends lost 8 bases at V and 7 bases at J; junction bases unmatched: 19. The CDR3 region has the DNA TGCAGCATTACCGGGCTCAGACTAGCGGGGTTTGAGGAGCAGTACTTC. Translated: CSITGLRLAGFEEQYF.